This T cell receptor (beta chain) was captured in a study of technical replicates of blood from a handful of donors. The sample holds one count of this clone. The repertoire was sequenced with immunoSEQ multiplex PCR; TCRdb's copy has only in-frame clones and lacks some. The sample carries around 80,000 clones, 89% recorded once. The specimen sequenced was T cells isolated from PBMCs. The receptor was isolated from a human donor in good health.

The CDR3 DNA follows: TGTGCCAGCAGGGGGGACAGGGAACTTCCCTACGAGCAGTACTTC. It is translated as CASRGDRELPYEQYF. The chain employs TRBV28 and TRBJ2-7; 9 bases fit TRBD1. Trimming cost V 6 bases and J 2 bases; bases outside gene matches: 8. This CDR3 comprises 15 residues. Germline assignment: CDR1 MDHEN and CDR2 SYDVKM.